A selection of T cell receptor beta chains follows, all from one sample in a study of shared clonotypes between healthy human individuals. Assay: immunoSEQ multiplex PCR; the TCRdb copy retains only in-frame clones and omits some. The table has over a million clones, about four fifths seen once; the top ten hold around 0.47%. Material for sequencing was memory CD4+ T cells from PBMCs. These TCRs come from a man aged 18 to 29 in good health. Some clones in this sample may be carry-over from other donors' samples. Both conserved end residues are part of each CDR3. The order of the fields is D gene, V gene, clone size, J gene, CDR3 protein, CDR3 DNA. A D gene is named only where the DNA matches it firmly. Size is stated for part of the rows, as once, few or many counts, or as a class when the clone is expanded.

TRBD1	TRBV27	NA	TRBJ2-3	CASSLSRQGLTSTDTQYF	TGTGCCAGCAGTTTATCGAGACAGGGCCTCACTAGCACAGATACGCAGTATTTT
NA	TRBV11-2	NA	TRBJ1-1	CASSLDGSGVAFF	TGTGCCAGCAGCTTAGATGGCTCTGGTGTAGCTTTCTTT
NA	TRBV7-3	few	TRBJ2-1	CASSFDGSTYNEQFF	TGTGCCAGCAGCTTTGACGGGAGCACCTACAATGAGCAGTTCTTC
TRBD1	TRBV11-2	once	TRBJ1-2	CASSVRPTGVGYTF	TGTGCCAGCAGCGTAAGGCCTACAGGGGTTGGCTACACCTTC
TRBD1	TRBV4-1	NA	TRBJ2-3	CASSQPLTGKTDTQYF	TGCGCCAGCAGCCAACCCCTGACAGGGAAAACAGATACGCAGTATTTT
NA	TRBV10-3	NA	TRBJ1-1	CAIRHQENTEAFF	TGTGCCATCAGACACCAGGAGAACACTGAAGCTTTCTTT
TRBD2	TRBV7-3	NA	TRBJ2-1	CASSLGVSGNEQFF	TGTGCCAGCAGCTTAGGAGTTAGCGGGAATGAGCAGTTCTTC
NA	TRBV12-5	NA	TRBJ2-5	CASGLGQLGTQYF	TGTGCTAGTGGTTTGGGACAGTTAGGGACCCAGTACTTC
NA	TRBV18	NA	TRBJ2-5	CASSPAFQETQYF	TGTGCCAGCTCACCTGCGTTCCAAGAGACCCAGTACTTC
NA	TRBV20-1	NA	TRBJ1-4	CSAWAEKLFF	TGCAGTGCTTGGGCCGAAAAACTGTTTTTT
TRBD1	TRBV28	NA	TRBJ1-1	CASSLNRGGETEAFF	TGTGCCAGCAGTCTAAACAGGGGAGGCGAGACTGAAGCTTTCTTT
NA	TRBV19	NA	TRBJ1-2	CASRGRGNYGYTF	TGTGCCAGTAGGGGCAGGGGAAACTATGGCTACACCTTC
NA	TRBV2	NA	TRBJ1-1	CASRRGRRNTEAFF	TGTGCCAGCCGCAGGGGACGGCGGAACACTGAAGCTTTCTTT
TRBD1	TRBV30	NA	TRBJ1-5	CAWSVVGTGGPLRNQPQHF	TGTGCCTGGAGTGTAGTAGGGACAGGGGGCCCACTCCGAAATCAGCCCCAGCATTTT
NA	TRBV9	NA	TRBJ2-2	CATGGLNTGELFF	TGTGCAACGGGGGGCCTCAACACCGGGGAGCTGTTTTTT
NA	TRBV10-3	NA	TRBJ2-7	CATLGTGGISYEQYF	TGTGCCACCCTGGGGACCGGGGGCATCAGCTACGAGCAGTACTTC
NA	TRBV5-1	few	TRBJ2-3	CASSLAASTDTQYF	TGCGCCAGCAGCTTGGCGGCCAGCACAGATACGCAGTATTTT
TRBD2	TRBV5-1	NA	TRBJ2-3	CASSSLLAGGSDTQYF	TGCGCCAGCAGCTCACTACTAGCGGGAGGGTCCGATACGCAGTATTTT
NA	TRBV5-6	NA	TRBJ2-7	CASSFRGFLDEQYF	TGTGCCAGCAGCTTTAGAGGGTTTCTGGACGAGCAGTACTTC
TRBD2	TRBV5-1	NA	TRBJ2-1	CASSSLGSGRAVQGEQFF	TGCGCCAGCAGCTCGCTGGGCAGCGGGAGGGCCGTGCAGGGCGAGCAGTTCTTC
NA	TRBV11-2	NA	TRBJ2-1	CASSRKTGGSISGRSLFF	TGTGCCAGCAGTAGGAAAACAGGGGGCTCGATTAGCGGGAGGTCCCTATTCTTC
NA	TRBV5-4	NA	TRBJ2-6	CASSLGNSGANVLTF	TGTGCCAGCAGCTTGGGAAACTCTGGGGCCAACGTCCTGACTTTC
NA	TRBV5-1	NA	TRBJ1-1	CASSPGPVNTEAFF	TGCGCCAGCAGCCCGGGACCGGTGAACACTGAAGCTTTCTTT
TRBD2	TRBV15	NA	TRBJ2-7	CATSISGGGDSYEQYF	TGTGCCACCAGCATATCCGGCGGGGGGGATAGCTACGAGCAGTACTTC
TRBD2	TRBV10-1	NA	TRBJ2-3	CASSDRTSGSGTDTQYF	TGCGCCAGCAGTGACAGGACTAGCGGGAGCGGGACAGATACGCAGTATTTT
NA	TRBV6-5	NA	TRBJ2-7	CASSLDSPTLYEQYF	TGTGCCAGCAGTTTGGACTCCCCAACCCTCTACGAGCAGTACTTC
TRBD1	TRBV5-1	NA	TRBJ1-4	CASSRGDSSYATNEKLFF	TGCGCCAGCAGCCGTGGGGACAGTTCGTATGCAACTAATGAAAAACTGTTTTTT